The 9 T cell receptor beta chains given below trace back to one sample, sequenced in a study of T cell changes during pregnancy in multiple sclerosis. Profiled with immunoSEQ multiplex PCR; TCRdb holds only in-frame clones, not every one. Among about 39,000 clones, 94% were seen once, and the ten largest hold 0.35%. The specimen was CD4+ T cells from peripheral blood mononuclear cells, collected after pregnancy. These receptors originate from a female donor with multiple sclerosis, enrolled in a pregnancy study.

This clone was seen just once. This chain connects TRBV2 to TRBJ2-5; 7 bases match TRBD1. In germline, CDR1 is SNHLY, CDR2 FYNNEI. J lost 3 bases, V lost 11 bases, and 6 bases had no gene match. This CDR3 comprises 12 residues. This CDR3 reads CAGKGQKETQYF. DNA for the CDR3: TGTGCCGGGAAGGGACAGAAAGAGACCCAGTACTTC. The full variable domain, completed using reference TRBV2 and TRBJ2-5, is EPEVTQTPSHQVTQMGQEVILRCVPISNHLYFYWYRQILGQKVEFLVSFYNNEISEKSEIFDDQFSVERPDGSNFTLKIRSTKLEDSAMYFCAGKGQKETQYFGPGTRLLVL.

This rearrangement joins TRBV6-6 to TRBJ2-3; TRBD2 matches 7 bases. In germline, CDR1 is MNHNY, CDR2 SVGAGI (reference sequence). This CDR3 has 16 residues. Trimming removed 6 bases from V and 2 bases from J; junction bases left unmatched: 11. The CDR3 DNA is TGTGCCAGCAGCCATGACCTAGCGGTATTCACAGATACGCAGTATTTT. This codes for CASSHDLAVFTDTQYF.

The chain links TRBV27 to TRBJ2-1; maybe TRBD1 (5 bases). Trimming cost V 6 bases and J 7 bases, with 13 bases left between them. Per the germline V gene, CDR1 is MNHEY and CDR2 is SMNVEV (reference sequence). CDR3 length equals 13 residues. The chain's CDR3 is CASSFPSGNEQFF. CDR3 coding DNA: TGTGCCAGCAGCTTTCCCTCAGGGAATGAGCAGTTCTTC.

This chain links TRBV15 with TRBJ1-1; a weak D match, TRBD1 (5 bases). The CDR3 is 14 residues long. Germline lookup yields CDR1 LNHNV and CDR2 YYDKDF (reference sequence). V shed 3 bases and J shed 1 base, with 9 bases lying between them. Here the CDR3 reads CATSSIRANTEAFF. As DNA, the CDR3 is TGTGCCACCAGCAGTATCAGGGCGAACACTGAAGCTTTCTTT.

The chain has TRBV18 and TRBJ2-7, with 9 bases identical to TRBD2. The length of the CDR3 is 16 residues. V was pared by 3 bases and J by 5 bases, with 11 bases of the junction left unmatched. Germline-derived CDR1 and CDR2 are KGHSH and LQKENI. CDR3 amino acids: CASSPRGGGARDEQYF. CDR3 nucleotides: TGTGCCAGCTCACCGAGGGGCGGGGGGGCCCGAGACGAGCAGTACTTC.

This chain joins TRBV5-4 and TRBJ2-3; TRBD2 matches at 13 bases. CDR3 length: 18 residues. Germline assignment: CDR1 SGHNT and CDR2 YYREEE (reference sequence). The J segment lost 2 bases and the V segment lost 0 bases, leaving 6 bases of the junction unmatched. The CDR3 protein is CASSLGLAGGLLTDTQYF. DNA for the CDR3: TGTGCCAGCAGCTTGGGACTAGCGGGGGGCCTCCTCACAGATACGCAGTATTTT.

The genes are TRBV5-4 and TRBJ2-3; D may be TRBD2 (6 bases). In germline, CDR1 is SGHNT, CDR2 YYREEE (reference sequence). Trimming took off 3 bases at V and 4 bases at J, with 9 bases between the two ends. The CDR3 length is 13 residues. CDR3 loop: CASSWTGADTQYF. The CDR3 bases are TGTGCCAGCAGCTGGACGGGGGCAGATACGCAGTATTTT.

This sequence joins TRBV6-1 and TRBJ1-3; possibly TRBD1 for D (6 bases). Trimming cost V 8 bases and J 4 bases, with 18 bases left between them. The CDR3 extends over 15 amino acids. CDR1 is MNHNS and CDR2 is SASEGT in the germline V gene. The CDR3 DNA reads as TGTGCCAGCGGCACAGGGTTTATCCTGGGAAACACCATATATTTT. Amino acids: CASGTGFILGNTIYF.

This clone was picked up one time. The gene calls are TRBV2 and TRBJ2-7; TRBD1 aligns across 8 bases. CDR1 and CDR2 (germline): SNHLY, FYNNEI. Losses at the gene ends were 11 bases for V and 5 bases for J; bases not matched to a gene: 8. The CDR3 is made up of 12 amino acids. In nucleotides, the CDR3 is TGTGCCGCGGGGCAGGGGGCCGACGAGCAGTACTTC. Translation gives CAAGQGADEQYF.